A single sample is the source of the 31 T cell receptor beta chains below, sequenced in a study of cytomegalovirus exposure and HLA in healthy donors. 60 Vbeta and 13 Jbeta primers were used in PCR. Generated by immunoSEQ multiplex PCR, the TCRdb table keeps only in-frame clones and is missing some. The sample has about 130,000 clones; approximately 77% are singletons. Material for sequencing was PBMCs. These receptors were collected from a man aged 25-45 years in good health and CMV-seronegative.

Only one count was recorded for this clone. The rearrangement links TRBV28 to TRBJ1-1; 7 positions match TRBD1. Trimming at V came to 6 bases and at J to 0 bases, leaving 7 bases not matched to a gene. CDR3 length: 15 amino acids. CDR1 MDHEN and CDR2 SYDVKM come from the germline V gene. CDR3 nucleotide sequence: TGTGCCAGCAGGACGGGACAGACCCTGAACACTGAAGCTTTCTTT. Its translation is CASRTGQTLNTEAFF. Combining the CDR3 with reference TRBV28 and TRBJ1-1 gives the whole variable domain DVKVTQSSRYLVKRTGEKVFLECVQDMDHENMFWYRQDPGLGLRLIYFSYDVKMKEKGDIPEGYSVSREKKERFSLILESASTNQTSMYLCASRTGQTLNTEAFFGQGTRLTVV.

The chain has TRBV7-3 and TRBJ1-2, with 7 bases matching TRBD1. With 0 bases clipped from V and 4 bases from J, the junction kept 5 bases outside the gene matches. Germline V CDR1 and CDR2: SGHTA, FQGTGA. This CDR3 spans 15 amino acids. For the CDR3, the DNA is TGTGCCAGCAGCTTAACAAAAACAGGGGCCTATGGCTACACCTTC. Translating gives CASSLTKTGAYGYTF.

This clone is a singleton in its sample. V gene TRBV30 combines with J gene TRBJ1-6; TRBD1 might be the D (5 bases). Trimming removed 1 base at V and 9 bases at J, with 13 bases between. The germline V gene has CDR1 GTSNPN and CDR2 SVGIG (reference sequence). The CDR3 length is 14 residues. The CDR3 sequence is CAWSAQGNGSPLHF. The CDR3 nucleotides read TGTGCCTGGAGTGCCCAGGGAAATGGTTCACCCCTCCACTTT.

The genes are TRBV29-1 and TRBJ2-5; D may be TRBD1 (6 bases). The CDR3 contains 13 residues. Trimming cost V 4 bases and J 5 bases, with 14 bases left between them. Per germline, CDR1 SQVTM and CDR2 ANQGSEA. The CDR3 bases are TGCAGCGTTGCCGATACAGGGATGGAGACCCAGTACTTC. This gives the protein CSVADTGMETQYF.

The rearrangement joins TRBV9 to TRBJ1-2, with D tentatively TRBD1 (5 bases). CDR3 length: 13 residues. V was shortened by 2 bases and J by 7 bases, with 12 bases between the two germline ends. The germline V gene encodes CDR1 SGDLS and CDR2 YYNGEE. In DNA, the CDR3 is TGTGCCAGCAGCGTGGGCGACGGGGGTGGCTACACCTTC. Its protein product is CASSVGDGGGYTF. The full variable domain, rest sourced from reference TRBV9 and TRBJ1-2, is DSGVTQTPKHLITATGQRVTLRCSPRSGDLSVYWYQQSLDQGLQFLIQYYNGEERAKGNILERFSAQQFPDLHSELNLSSLELGDSALYFCASSVGDGGGYTFGSGTRLTVV.

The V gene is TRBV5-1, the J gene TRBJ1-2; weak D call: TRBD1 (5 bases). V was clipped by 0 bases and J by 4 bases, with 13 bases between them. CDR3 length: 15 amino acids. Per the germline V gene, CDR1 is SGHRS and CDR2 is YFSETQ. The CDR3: CASSLERGVGYGYTF. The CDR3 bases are TGCGCCAGCAGCTTGGAGCGGGGGGTGGGCTATGGCTACACCTTC.

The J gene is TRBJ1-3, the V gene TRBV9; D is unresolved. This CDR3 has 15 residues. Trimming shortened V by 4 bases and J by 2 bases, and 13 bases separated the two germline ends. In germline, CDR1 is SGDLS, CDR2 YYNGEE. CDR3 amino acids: CASSRENRAGNTIYF. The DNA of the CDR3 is TGTGCCAGCAGCCGGGAGAACCGTGCTGGAAACACCATATATTTT.

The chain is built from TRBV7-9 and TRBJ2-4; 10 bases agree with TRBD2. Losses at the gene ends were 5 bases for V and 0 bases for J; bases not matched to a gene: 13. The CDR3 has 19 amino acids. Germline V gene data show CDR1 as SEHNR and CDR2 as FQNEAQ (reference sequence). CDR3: CASSPGLAEGRVAKNIQYF. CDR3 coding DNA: TGTGCCAGCAGCCCCGGACTAGCGGAAGGGCGGGTAGCCAAAAACATTCAGTACTTC.

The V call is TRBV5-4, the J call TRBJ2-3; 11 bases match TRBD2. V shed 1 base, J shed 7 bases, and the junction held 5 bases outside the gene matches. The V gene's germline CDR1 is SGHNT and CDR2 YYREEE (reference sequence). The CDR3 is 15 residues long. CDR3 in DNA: TGTGCCAGCAGCTTGTCTAGCGGGAGGAGAAATACGCAGTATTTT. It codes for CASSLSSGRRNTQYF.

The CDR3 reads CASSATGVNQPQHF. The CDR3 region has the DNA TGCGCCAGCAGCGCCACAGGGGTTAATCAGCCCCAGCATTTT. This chain joins TRBV4-1 and TRBJ1-5; 7 nucleotides align to TRBD1. CDR3 length equals 14 residues. The trim removed 5 bases at V and 4 bases at J, leaving 5 bases unmatched. Germline lookup yields CDR1 MGHRA and CDR2 YSYEKL.

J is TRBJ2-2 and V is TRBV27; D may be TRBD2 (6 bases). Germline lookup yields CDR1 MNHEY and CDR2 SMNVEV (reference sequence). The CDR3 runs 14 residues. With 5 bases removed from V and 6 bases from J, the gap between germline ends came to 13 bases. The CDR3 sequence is CASSTRASAGELFF. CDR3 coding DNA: TGTGCCAGCAGTACAAGGGCTAGCGCCGGGGAGCTGTTTTTT.

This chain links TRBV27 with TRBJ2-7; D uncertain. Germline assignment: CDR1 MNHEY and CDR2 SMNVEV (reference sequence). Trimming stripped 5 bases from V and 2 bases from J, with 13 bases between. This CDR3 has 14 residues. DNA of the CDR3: TGTGCCAGCAGTAACCCACTATCTCCCTACGAGCAGTACTTC. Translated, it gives CASSNPLSPYEQYF.

CDR3 coding DNA: TGTGCCAGCAGCCTAGGGGAAAATGAGCAGTTCTTC. Translating gives CASSLGENEQFF. The chain recombines TRBV5-5 with TRBJ2-1; D perhaps matches TRBD1 (5 bases). The CDR3 has 12 amino acids. Germline-derived CDR1 and CDR2 are SGHKS and YYEKEE (reference sequence). V was trimmed by 4 bases and J by 7 bases, leaving 9 bases between them. Based on the CDR3 plus reference TRBV5-5 and TRBJ2-1, the full variable domain is DAGVTQSPTHLIKTRGQQVTLRCSPISGHKSVSWYQQVLGQGPQFIFQYYEKEERGRGNFPDRFSARQFPNYSSELNVNALLLGDSALYLCASSLGENEQFFGPGTRLTVL.

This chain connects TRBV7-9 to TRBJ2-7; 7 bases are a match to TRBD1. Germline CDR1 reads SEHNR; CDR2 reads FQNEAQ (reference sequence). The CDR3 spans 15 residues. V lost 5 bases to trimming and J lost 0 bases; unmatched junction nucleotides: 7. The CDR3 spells CASSDNRGFSYEQYF. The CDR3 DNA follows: TGTGCCAGCAGCGATAACAGGGGCTTCTCCTACGAGCAGTACTTC.

In nucleotides, the CDR3 is TGTGCCAGCAGTACCAACAGGGAAGGGCACACAGATACGCAGTATTTT. Its protein is CASSTNREGHTDTQYF. This sequence joins TRBV9 and TRBJ2-3; weak D call: TRBD1 (6 bases). The V end lost 5 bases, the J end lost 2 bases, and 18 bases lay between the germline ends. The length of the CDR3 is 16 residues. Germline lookup yields CDR1 SGDLS and CDR2 YYNGEE.

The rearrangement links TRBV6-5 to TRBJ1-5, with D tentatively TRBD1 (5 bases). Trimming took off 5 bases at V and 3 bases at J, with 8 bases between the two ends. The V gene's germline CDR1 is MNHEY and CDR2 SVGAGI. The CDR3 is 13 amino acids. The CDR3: CASSAGYNQPQHF. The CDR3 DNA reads TGTGCCAGCAGTGCAGGGTACAATCAGCCCCAGCATTTT.

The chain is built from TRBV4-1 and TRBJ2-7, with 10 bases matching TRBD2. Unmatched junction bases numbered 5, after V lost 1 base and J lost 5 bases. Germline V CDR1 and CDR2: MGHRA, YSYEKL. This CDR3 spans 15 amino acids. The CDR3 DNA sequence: TGCGCCAGCAGCCAAGTAGCGGGAGGTGTCCACGAGCAGTACTTC. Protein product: CASSQVAGGVHEQYF.

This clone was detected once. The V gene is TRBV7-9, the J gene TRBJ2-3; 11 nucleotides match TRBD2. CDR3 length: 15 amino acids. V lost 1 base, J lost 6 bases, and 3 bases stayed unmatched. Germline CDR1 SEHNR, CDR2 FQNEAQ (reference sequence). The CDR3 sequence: CASSLVAGGGDTQYF. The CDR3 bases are TGTGCCAGCAGCTTAGTAGCGGGAGGGGGGGATACGCAGTATTTT.

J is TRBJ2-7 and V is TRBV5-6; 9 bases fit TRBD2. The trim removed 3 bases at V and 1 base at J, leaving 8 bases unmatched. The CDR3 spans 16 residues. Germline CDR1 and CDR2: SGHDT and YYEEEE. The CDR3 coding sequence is TGTGCCAGCAGCTACCCGACGACTAGCGGATCCTACGAGCAGTACTTC. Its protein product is CASSYPTTSGSYEQYF.

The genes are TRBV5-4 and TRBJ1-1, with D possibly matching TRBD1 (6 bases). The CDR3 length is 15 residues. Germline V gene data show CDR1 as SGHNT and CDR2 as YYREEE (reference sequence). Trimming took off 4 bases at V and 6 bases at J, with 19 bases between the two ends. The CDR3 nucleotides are TGTGCCAGCAGCGGAACCGGGACACTGTGGGCTGAAGCTTTCTTT. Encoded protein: CASSGTGTLWAEAFF.

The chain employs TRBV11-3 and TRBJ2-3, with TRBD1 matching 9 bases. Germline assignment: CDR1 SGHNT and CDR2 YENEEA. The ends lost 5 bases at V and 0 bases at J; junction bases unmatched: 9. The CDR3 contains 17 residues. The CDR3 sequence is CASSKRTGVPSTDTQYF. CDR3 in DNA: TGTGCCAGCAGCAAGAGGACAGGGGTGCCTAGCACAGATACGCAGTATTTT.

The CDR3 nucleotides read TGTGCCAGCAGCTCAACTCGTACTAGCGGGATCAACAATGAGCAGTTCTTC. Translated, it gives CASSSTRTSGINNEQFF. V usage is TRBV7-9 and J usage is TRBJ2-1; 10 bases line up with TRBD2. Germline V gives CDR1 SEHNR, CDR2 FQNEAQ (reference sequence). V lost 4 bases, J lost 5 bases, and 11 bases stayed unmatched. The CDR3 has 17 amino acids.

CDR3 DNA sequence: TGTGCCAGTAGTATCGGCAGCGGGGTACAAGAGACCCAGTACTTC. Translation: CASSIGSGVQETQYF. The V and J genes are TRBV19 and TRBJ2-5; 7 bases line up with TRBD2. The ends lost 3 bases at V and 2 bases at J; junction bases unmatched: 6. The germline V gene encodes CDR1 LNHDA and CDR2 SQIVND (reference sequence). This CDR3 spans 15 amino acids.

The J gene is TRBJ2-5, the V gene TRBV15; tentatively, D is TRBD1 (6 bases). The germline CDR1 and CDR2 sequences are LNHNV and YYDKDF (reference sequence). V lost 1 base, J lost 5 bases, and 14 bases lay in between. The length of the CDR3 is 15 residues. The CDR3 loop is CATSRAQGLGETQYF. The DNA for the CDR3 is TGTGCCACCAGCAGAGCCCAGGGGCTCGGGGAGACCCAGTACTTC.

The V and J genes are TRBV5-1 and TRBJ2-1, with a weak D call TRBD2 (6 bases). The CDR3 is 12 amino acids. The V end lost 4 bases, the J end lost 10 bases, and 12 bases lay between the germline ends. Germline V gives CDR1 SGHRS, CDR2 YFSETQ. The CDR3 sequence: CASSAGRLEQFF. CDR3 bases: TGCGCCAGCAGCGCGGGACGTTTGGAGCAGTTCTTC.

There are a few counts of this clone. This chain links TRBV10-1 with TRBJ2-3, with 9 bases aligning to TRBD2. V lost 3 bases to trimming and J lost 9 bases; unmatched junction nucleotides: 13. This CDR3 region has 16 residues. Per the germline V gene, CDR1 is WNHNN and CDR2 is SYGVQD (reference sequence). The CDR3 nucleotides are TGCGCCAGCAGTGATTTTAGCGGGAGCGGTTTCGTCACGCAGTATTTT. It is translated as CASSDFSGSGFVTQYF.

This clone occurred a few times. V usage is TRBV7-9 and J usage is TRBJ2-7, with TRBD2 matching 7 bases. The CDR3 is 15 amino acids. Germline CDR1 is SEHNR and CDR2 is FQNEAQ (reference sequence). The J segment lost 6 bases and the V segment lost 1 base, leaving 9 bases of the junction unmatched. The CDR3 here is CASSLVGEGSREQYF. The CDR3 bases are TGTGCCAGCAGCTTAGTCGGGGAGGGCTCACGCGAGCAGTACTTC.

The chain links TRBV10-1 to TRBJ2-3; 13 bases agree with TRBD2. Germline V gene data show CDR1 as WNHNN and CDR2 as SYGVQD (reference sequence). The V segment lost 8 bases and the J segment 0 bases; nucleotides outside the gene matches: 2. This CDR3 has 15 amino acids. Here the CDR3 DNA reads TGCGCCAGCTCGACTAGCGGGAGGAGCACAGATACGCAGTATTTT. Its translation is CASSTSGRSTDTQYF.

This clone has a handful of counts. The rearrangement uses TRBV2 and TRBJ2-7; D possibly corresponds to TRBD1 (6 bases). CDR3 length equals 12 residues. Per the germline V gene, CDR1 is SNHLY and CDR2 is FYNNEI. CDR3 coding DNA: TGTGCAGTAGGGGGTAACTCCTACGAGCAGTACTTC. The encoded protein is CAVGGNSYEQYF.

Written as DNA, the CDR3 is TGCGCCAGCAGCTTGACTAGCGGGGACTACAATGAGCAGTTCTTC. It specifies CASSLTSGDYNEQFF. The chain carries TRBV5-1 and TRBJ2-1; 10 nucleotides line up with TRBD2. CDR1 and CDR2 (germline): SGHRS, YFSETQ. The CDR3 totals 15 residues. V lost 1 base to trimming and J lost 3 bases; unmatched junction nucleotides: 1.

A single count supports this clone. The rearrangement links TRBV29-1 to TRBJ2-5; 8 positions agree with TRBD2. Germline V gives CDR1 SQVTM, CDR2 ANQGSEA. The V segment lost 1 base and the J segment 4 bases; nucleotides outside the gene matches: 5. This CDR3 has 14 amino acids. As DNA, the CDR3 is TGCAGCGTTGAAGCGGGAGGGCTTGGAGAGACCCAGTACTTC. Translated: CSVEAGGLGETQYF.